These 15 T cell receptor beta chains were all obtained from the same sample, sequenced in a study of T cell responses to AZD1222 COVID-19 vaccine. The table came from immunoSEQ multiplex PCR; TCRdb's copy has only in-frame clones and leaves some out. The table shows about 130,000 clones, with about 93% occurring only once. Sequenced material: peripheral blood, taken on day 0 of AZD1222 vaccination. These receptors were obtained from an adult in good health.

The CDR3 protein is CASSLGGLTEAFF. CDR3 sequence (DNA): TGCGCCAGCAGCCTGGGGGGTCTCACTGAAGCTTTCTTT. V and J are TRBV5-1 and TRBJ1-1, with D maybe TRBD1 (5 bases). V was pared by 4 bases and J by 4 bases, with 11 bases between. The CDR3 totals 13 residues. CDR1 and CDR2 from the germline V gene are SGHRS and YFSETQ. Using reference TRBV5-1 and TRBJ1-1 for the parts outside the CDR3, the full variable domain is KAGVTQTPRYLIKTRGQQVTLSCSPISGHRSVSWYQQTPGQGLQFLFEYFSETQRNKGNFPGRFSGRQFSNSRSEMNVSTLELGDSALYLCASSLGGLTEAFFGQGTRLTVV.

The chain links TRBV4-1 to TRBJ2-1, with 10 nucleotides matching TRBD1. Germline CDR1 is MGHRA and CDR2 is YSYEKL. The length of the CDR3 is 16 residues. J gave up 6 bases and V 6 bases, and 11 bases lay outside the gene matches. The CDR3: CASSPPDRGLFNEQFF. The CDR3 DNA follows: TGCGCCAGCAGTCCCCCCGACAGGGGGCTGTTCAATGAGCAGTTCTTC.

The genes are TRBV12-3 or TRBV12-4 and TRBJ1-4, with a tentative D call TRBD1 (6 bases). The CDR3 length is 13 residues. V shed 3 bases and J shed 12 bases, with 14 bases lying between them. The CDR3 spells CASSFIREGELFF. For the CDR3, the DNA is TGTGCCAGCAGTTTTATTCGGGAGGGGGAACTGTTTTTT.

V and J are TRBV19 and TRBJ1-5; D gene unclear. V was clipped by 6 bases and J by 1 base, with 10 bases between them. CDR3 length: 14 residues. Per the germline V gene, CDR1 is LNHDA and CDR2 is SQIVND (reference sequence). CDR3 DNA sequence: TGTGCCAGTAGCGACTCGGGGAGCAATCAGCCCCAGCATTTT. Amino acid sequence: CASSDSGSNQPQHF.

The J gene is TRBJ1-4, the V gene TRBV7-9, with D unresolved. Deletions cut 1 base from V and 8 bases from J, with 11 bases between. The CDR3 has 14 amino acids. In germline, CDR1 is SEHNR, CDR2 FQNEAQ (reference sequence). Here the CDR3 DNA reads TGTGCCAGCAGCTTAGTAGGGAGCGGCGAAAAACTGTTTTTT. This encodes CASSLVGSGEKLFF.

This chain connects TRBV6-1 to TRBJ1-6, with D unresolved. The CDR3 contains 17 residues. CDR1 is MNHNS, CDR2 SASEGT, per germline. V was trimmed by 4 bases and J by 0 bases, leaving 13 bases between them. CDR3 loop: CASSGWVRGSYNSPLHF. In DNA, the CDR3 is TGTGCCAGCAGTGGGTGGGTACGTGGCTCCTATAATTCACCCCTCCACTTT.

CDR3 DNA sequence: TGCGCCAGCAGCTTCGGACTAGCGGGGGCCGATACCGAGCAGTACTTC. It encodes CASSFGLAGADTEQYF. The chain couples TRBV5-1 to TRBJ2-7; 13 nucleotides align to TRBD2. Germline lookup yields CDR1 SGHRS and CDR2 YFSETQ. The CDR3 totals 16 residues. V was pared by 2 bases and J by 6 bases, with 8 bases of the junction left unmatched.

This sequence joins TRBV7-8 and TRBJ2-5; D perhaps matches TRBD2 (6 bases). Germline loops: CDR1 SGHVS, CDR2 FQNEAQ. The CDR3 is made up of 15 amino acids. V was cut by 5 bases and J by 4 bases, with 17 bases left in between. This CDR3 reads CASSGGTTRPETQYF. In nucleotides, the CDR3 is TGTGCCAGCAGCGGGGGGACGACTCGGCCAGAGACCCAGTACTTC.

The genes are TRBV3-1 (or the pseudogene TRBV3-2) and TRBJ1-2; D not certain. The V end lost 8 bases, the J end lost 8 bases, and 15 bases lay between the germline ends. Germline V gene lookup returns CDR1 LGHDT and CDR2 YNNKEL (reference sequence). The CDR3 sequence is 12 residues long. CDR3 in DNA: TGTGCCAGCGAAAGGGCCCCGTGGGGCTACACCTTC. Amino acids: CASERAPWGYTF.

This chain connects TRBV7-8 to TRBJ1-4, with 10 nucleotides matching TRBD1. Germline assignment: CDR1 SGHVS and CDR2 FQNEAQ. V gave up 3 bases and J gave up 7 bases; unmatched junction bases: 8. The CDR3 covers 16 residues. The CDR3 DNA reads TGTGCCAGCAGCTTCATTAGGGGGACAGGGGTTGAAAAACTGTTTTTT. Encoded protein: CASSFIRGTGVEKLFF.

This chain connects TRBV5-5 to TRBJ1-5; D is perhaps TRBD1 (6 bases). Trimming shortened V by 0 bases and J by 3 bases, and 16 bases separated the two germline ends. This CDR3 is built from 17 residues. Germline values: CDR1 SGHKS, CDR2 YYEKEE (reference sequence). The CDR3 nucleotides read TGTGCCAGCAGCTTGGGGGGAGGGGGAATATTCAATCAGCCCCAGCATTTT. This codes for CASSLGGGGIFNQPQHF.

The chain couples TRBV5-1 to TRBJ1-6; 8 bases align to TRBD1. J was trimmed by 0 bases and V by 3 bases; bases with no gene match: 8. CDR1 is SGHRS, CDR2 YFSETQ, per germline. CDR3 length equals 18 residues. The CDR3 reads CASSWGQVFDSYNSPLHF. The CDR3 DNA reads TGCGCCAGCAGCTGGGGACAGGTATTCGACTCCTATAATTCACCCCTCCACTTT.

The CDR3 nucleotides read TGCGCCAGCAGCTTGGGGGCGGGACAGAGTAGCAATCAGCCCCAGCATTTT. Its protein is CASSLGAGQSSNQPQHF. The rearrangement links TRBV5-1 to TRBJ1-5; 7 nucleotides align to TRBD1. The CDR3 length is 17 residues. J lost 0 bases, V lost 0 bases, and 6 bases had no gene match. Per germline, CDR1 SGHRS and CDR2 YFSETQ.

The chain employs TRBV11-2 and TRBJ1-1; TRBD1 might be the D (6 bases). Trimming shortened V by 5 bases and J by 10 bases, and 14 bases separated the two germline ends. This CDR3 is built from 12 residues. Germline CDR1 is SGHAT and CDR2 is FQNNGV. CDR3 in DNA: TGTGCCAGCAGCCCGAACAGGGAAAGAGCTTTCTTT. Encoded protein: CASSPNRERAFF.

J is TRBJ1-4 and V is TRBV6-5; tentative D call: TRBD1 (5 bases). CDR1 is MNHEY and CDR2 is SVGAGI in the germline V gene. Trimming left V 5 bases short and J 10 bases short, with 14 bases between. The CDR3 length is 13 residues. The CDR3 bases are TGTGCCAGCAGTAGGGACTGGCATGGAAAACTGTTTTTT. Translation: CASSRDWHGKLFF.